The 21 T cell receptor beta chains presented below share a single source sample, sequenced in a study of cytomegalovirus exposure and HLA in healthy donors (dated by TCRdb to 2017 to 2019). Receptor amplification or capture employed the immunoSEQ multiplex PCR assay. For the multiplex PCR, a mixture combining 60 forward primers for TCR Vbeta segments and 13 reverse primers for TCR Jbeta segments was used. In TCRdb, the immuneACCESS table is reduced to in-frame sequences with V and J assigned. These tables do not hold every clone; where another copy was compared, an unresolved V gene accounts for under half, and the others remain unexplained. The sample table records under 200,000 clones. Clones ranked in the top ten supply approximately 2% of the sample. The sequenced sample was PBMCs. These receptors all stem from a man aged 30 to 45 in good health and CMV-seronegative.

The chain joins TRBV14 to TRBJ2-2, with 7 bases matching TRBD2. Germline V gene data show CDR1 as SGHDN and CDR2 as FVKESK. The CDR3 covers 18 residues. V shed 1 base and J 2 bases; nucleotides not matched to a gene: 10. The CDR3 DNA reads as TGTGCCAGCAGCCAAGTCTCCCGGGACTACCTAAACACCGGGGAGCTGTTTTTT. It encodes CASSQVSRDYLNTGELFF. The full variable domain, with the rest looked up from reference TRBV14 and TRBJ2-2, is EAGVTQFPSHSVIEKGQTVTLRCDPISGHDNLYWYRRVMGKEIKFLLHFVKESKQDESGMPNNRFLAERTGGTYSTLKVQPAELEDSGVYFCASSQVSRDYLNTGELFFGEGSRLTVL.

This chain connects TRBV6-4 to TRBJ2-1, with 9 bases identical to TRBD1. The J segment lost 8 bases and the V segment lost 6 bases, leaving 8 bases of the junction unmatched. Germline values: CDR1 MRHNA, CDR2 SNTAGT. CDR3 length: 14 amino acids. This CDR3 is CASSRTGEAYEQFF. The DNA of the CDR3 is TGTGCCAGCAGCAGGACAGGGGAAGCTTATGAGCAGTTCTTC.

CDR3 protein: CASSPGITYNSPLHF. The DNA for the CDR3 is TGTGCCAGCAGTCCAGGGATCACCTATAATTCACCCCTCCACTTT. The chain recombines TRBV6-1 with TRBJ1-6, with a possible D match to TRBD1 (5 bases). Trimming took 5 bases from V and 2 from J, leaving 10 bases between them. Per the germline V gene, CDR1 is MNHNS and CDR2 is SASEGT. CDR3 length: 15 amino acids.

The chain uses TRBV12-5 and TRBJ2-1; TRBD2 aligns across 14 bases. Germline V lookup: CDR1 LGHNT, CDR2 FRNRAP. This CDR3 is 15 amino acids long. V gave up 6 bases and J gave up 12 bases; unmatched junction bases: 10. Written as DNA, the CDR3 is TGTGCTAGTGGACCCGGGACTAGCGGGAGCGGGTGGCAGTTCTTC. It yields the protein CASGPGTSGSGWQFF.

CDR3 bases: TGCGCCAGCAGTGAGCCTACGCTGGGGAGCTACGAGCAGTACTTC. Its protein is CASSEPTLGSYEQYF. The chain carries TRBV5-1 and TRBJ2-7, with a possible D match to TRBD2 (5 bases). Germline V gene data show CDR1 as SGHRS and CDR2 as YFSETQ. The CDR3 extends over 15 amino acids. The V end was cut by 5 bases, the J end by 3 bases, with 18 bases between.

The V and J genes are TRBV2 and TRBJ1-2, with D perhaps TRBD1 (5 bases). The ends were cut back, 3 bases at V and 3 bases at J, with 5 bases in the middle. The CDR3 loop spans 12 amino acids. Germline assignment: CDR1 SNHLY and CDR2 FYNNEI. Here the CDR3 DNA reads TGTGCCAGCAGTGAGACAGACTATGGCTACACCTTC. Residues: CASSETDYGYTF.

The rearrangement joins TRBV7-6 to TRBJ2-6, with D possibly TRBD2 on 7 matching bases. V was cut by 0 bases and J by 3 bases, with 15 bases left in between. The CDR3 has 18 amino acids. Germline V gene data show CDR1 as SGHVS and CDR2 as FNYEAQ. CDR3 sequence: CASSLAGGGGGGANVLTF. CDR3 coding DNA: TGTGCCAGCAGCTTAGCCGGTGGGGGGGGCGGTGGGGCCAACGTCCTGACTTTC.

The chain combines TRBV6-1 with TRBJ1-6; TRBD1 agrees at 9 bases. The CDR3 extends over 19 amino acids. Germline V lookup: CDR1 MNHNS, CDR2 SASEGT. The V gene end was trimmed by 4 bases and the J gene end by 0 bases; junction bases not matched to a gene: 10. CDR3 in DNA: TGTGCCAGCAGTGCCAACAGGGGGCCTAGTGGCTCCTATAATTCACCCCTCCACTTT. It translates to CASSANRGPSGSYNSPLHF.

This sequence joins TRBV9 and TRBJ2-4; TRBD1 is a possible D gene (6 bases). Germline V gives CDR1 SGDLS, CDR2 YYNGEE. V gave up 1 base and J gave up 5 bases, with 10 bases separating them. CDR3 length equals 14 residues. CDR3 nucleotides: TGTGCCAGCAGCGTATCAGGGGCAGAAAACATTCAGTACTTC. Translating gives CASSVSGAENIQYF.

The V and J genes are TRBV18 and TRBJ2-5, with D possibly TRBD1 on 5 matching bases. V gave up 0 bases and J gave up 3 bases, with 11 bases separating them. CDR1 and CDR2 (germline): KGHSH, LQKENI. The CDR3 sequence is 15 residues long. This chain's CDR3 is CASSPPSQVKETQYF. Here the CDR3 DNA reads TGTGCCAGCTCACCACCTTCACAGGTTAAAGAGACCCAGTACTTC.

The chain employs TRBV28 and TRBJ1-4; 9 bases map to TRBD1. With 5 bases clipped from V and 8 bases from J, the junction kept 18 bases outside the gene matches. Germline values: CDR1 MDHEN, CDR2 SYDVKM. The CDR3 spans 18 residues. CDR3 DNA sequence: TGTGCCAGCAGTCCGTTCGGGACAGGGACCTCGGGGGGAGAAAAACTGTTTTTT. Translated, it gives CASSPFGTGTSGGEKLFF.

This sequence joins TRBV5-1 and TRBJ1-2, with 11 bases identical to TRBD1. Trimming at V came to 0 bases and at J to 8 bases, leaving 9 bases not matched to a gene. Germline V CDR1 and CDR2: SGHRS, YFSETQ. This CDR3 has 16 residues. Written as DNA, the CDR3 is TGCGCCAGCAGCTTGGAAGGACAGGGGGCTCGGGGGGGCTACACCTTC. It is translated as CASSLEGQGARGGYTF.

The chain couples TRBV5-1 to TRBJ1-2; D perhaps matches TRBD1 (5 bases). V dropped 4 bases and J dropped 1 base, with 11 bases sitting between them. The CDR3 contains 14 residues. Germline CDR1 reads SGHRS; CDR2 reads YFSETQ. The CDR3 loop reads CASSPRQLNYGYTF. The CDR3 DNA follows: TGCGCCAGCAGCCCGAGACAGCTTAACTATGGCTACACCTTC.

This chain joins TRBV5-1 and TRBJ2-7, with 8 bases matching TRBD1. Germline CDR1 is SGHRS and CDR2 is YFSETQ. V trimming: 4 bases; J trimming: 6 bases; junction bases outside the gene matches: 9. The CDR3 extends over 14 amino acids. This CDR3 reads CASSLQGEDGEQYF. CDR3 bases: TGCGCCAGCAGCCTACAGGGGGAGGATGGCGAGCAGTACTTC.

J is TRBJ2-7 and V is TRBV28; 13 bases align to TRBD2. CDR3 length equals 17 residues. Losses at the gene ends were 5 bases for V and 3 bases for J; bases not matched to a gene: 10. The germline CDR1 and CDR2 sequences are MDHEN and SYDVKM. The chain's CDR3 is CASSLPPGLAGNYEQYF. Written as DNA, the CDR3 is TGTGCCAGCAGTCTCCCTCCGGGACTAGCGGGAAACTACGAGCAGTACTTC.

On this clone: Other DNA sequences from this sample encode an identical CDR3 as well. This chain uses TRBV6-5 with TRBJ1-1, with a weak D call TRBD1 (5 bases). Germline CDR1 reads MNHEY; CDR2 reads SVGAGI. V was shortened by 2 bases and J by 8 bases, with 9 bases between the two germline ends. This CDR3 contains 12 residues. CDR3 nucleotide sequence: TGTGCCAGCAGTTACCCCGGGGGAGAAGCTTTCTTT. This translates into CASSYPGGEAFF.

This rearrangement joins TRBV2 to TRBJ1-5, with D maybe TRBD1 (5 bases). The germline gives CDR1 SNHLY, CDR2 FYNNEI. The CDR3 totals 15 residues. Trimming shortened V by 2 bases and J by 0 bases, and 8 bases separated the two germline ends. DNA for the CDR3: TGTGCCAGCAGTGAACGGACAAGTAGCAATCAGCCCCAGCATTTT. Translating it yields CASSERTSSNQPQHF.

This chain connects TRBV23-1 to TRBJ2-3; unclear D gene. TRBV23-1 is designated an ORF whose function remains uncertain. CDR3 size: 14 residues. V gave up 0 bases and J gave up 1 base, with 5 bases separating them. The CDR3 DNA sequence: TGCGCCAGCAGTCAATCGTGCGGCACAGATACGCAGTATTTT. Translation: CASSQSCGTDTQYF.

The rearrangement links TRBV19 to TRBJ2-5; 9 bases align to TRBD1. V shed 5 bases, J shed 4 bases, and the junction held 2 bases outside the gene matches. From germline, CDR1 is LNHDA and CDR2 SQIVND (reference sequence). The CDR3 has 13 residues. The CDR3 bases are TGTGCCAGTAGTCCGACAGGGGGAGAGACCCAGTACTTC. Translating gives CASSPTGGETQYF.

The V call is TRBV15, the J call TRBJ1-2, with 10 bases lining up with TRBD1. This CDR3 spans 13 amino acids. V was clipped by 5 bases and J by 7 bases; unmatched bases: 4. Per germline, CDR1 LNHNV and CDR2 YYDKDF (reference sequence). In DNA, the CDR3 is TGTGCCACCAGCCATCGGACAGGGGGTGGCTACACCTTC. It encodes CATSHRTGGGYTF.

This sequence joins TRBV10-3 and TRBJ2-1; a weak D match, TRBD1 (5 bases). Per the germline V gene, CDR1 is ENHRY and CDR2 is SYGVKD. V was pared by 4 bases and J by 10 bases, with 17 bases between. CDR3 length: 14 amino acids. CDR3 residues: CAISVEKTGYEQFF. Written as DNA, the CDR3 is TGTGCCATCAGTGTTGAGAAAACAGGTTACGAGCAGTTCTTC.